The clone carrying this TCR beta chain is a singleton in its sample. Its specificity is not known. The junction departs from the called germline gene at one end, perhaps through a read error. This entry belongs to a study of tumor and adjacent non-tumor tissue in lung cancer. Study-wide background: Histology: around twelve adenocarcinoma, a couple of squamous cell carcinoma, 1 small cell lung cancer.

Findings and caveats of the study: Patients with more diverse tumor TCRs had worse survival.

The template was RNA from unsorted bulk tissue. The normal lung tissue was taken more than 3 cm from the tumor edge. Newly diagnosed lung cancer patients had thoracic surgery in China, August–late 2014, without prior chemotherapy. Looked up from germline, CDR1 is DFQATT and CDR2 is SNEGSKA (reference sequence). This CDR3 has 14 amino acids. The library came from three nested PCR rounds adapted from ARM-PCR protocols. TCRdb redid the calling of the multiplex PCR reads with MiXCR, one entry per CDR3 protein. The top ten clones hold under 35% of a sample with 60,000 or so distinct CDR3 sequences, around 64% of them seen once.

V gene TRBV20-1 combines with J gene TRBJ2-7; TRBD1 is a possible D gene (6 bases). The sample taken for sequencing was distant non-tumor lung tissue. The TCR comes from a man between 70 and 80 years old with non-small cell lung cancer. CDR3 DNA sequence: TGCAGTGCTAGAGGGGACACGCGGGCCTACGAGCAGAACTTC. Amino acid sequence: CSARGDTRAYEQNF.